The 32 T cell receptor beta chains given below trace back to one sample, sequenced in a study of shared clonotypes between healthy human individuals. Using immunoSEQ multiplex PCR, the repertoire was profiled, and TCRdb retains in-frame clones only, with some absent. The sample shows about 2.4 million clones, around nine tenths of them seen only once. The specimen was naive CD4+ T cells sorted from blood. The subset here: CD45RA+ positively selected. The receptors were sampled from a young man in good health.

The chain joins TRBV5-6 to TRBJ2-2; 11 nucleotides align to TRBD2. The CDR3 has 17 amino acids. V dropped 0 bases and J dropped 5; count of bases not matched to a gene: 6. CDR1 and CDR2 from the germline V gene are SGHDT and YYEEEE. This chain's CDR3 is CASSLGPGLAETGELFF. CDR3 bases: TGTGCCAGCAGCTTGGGCCCGGGACTAGCGGAGACCGGGGAGCTGTTTTTT.

The J gene is TRBJ2-3, the V gene TRBV4-1, with 9 bases that match TRBD1. V lost 2 bases and J lost 2; bases outside the gene matches: 5. Germline CDR1 MGHRA, CDR2 YSYEKL. This CDR3 has 16 residues. Written as DNA, the CDR3 is TGCGCCAGCAGCCAAACCGGGACAGGGTACACAGATACGCAGTATTTT. Its protein product is CASSQTGTGYTDTQYF.

V gene TRBV15 combines with J gene TRBJ1-2; weak D call: TRBD1 (6 bases). CDR1 is LNHNV and CDR2 is YYDKDF in the germline V gene (reference sequence). Trimming left V 0 bases short and J 2 bases short, with 10 bases between. The CDR3 sequence is 15 residues long. The CDR3 sequence: CATSREVGQNYGYTF. Here the CDR3 DNA reads TGTGCCACCAGCAGAGAAGTTGGACAGAACTATGGCTACACCTTC.

The chain combines TRBV7-6 with TRBJ1-5; unclear D gene. The V end was cut by 1 base, the J end by 0 bases, with 7 bases between. From germline, CDR1 is SGHVS and CDR2 FNYEAQ. This CDR3 contains 15 residues. The chain's CDR3 is CASSLGLGSNQPQHF. The CDR3 DNA follows: TGTGCCAGCAGCTTAGGGTTGGGTAGCAATCAGCCCCAGCATTTT. The entire variable domain, with the rest obtained from reference TRBV7-6 and TRBJ1-5, is as follows: GAGVSQSPRYKVTKRGQDVALRCDPISGHVSLYWYRQALGQGPEFLTYFNYEAQQDKSGLPNDRFSAERPEGSISTLTIQRTEQRDSAMYRCASSLGLGSNQPQHFGDGTRLSIL.

The V gene is TRBV7-9, the J gene TRBJ2-2, with unresolved D. Per germline, CDR1 SEHNR and CDR2 FQNEAQ (reference sequence). This CDR3 is built from 16 residues. V lost 5 bases and J lost 10, with 23 bases in between. The CDR3 DNA follows: TGTGCCAGCAGCGCAATGCGGACGGTCCGACCCGCGGAGCTGTTTTTT. This gives the protein CASSAMRTVRPAELFF.

The chain carries TRBV28 and TRBJ1-2; 8 bases are a match to TRBD1. CDR1 is MDHEN, CDR2 SYDVKM, per germline. V was pared by 2 bases and J by 3 bases, with 11 bases of the junction left unmatched. The CDR3 contains 17 residues. DNA of the CDR3: TGTGCCAGCAGTTTAATTTCAGGACAGGGAACGGACTATGGCTACACCTTC. Its translation is CASSLISGQGTDYGYTF.

The rearrangement joins TRBV19 to TRBJ2-7; tentative D call: TRBD2 (5 bases). CDR3 length equals 15 residues. V was shortened by 6 bases and J by 0 bases, with 15 bases between the two germline ends. In germline, CDR1 is LNHDA, CDR2 SQIVND (reference sequence). CDR3 DNA: TGTGCCAGTAGGACGACACCTAGCAACTCCTACGAGCAGTACTTC. The encoded protein is CASRTTPSNSYEQYF.

J is TRBJ2-7 and V is TRBV5-4; possible D gene TRBD1, 6 bases. Germline V gene lookup returns CDR1 SGHNT and CDR2 YYREEE (reference sequence). The CDR3 is 14 residues long. V was trimmed by 0 bases and J by 6 bases, leaving 13 bases between them. CDR3 bases: TGTGCCAGCAGCTTGGAAGGGGGTGGCACCGAGCAGTACTTC. Protein sequence: CASSLEGGGTEQYF.

V is TRBV7-9 and J is TRBJ1-2; 7 bases are shared with TRBD1. This CDR3 contains 15 residues. The trim removed 7 bases at V and 2 bases at J, leaving 10 bases unmatched. Germline lookup yields CDR1 SEHNR and CDR2 FQNEAQ (reference sequence). CDR3 coding DNA: TGTGCCAGCAACCCACAGGGGCTTGGCAACTATGGCTACACCTTC. As protein: CASNPQGLGNYGYTF.

The chain has TRBV10-1 and TRBJ1-2; D might be TRBD1 (5 bases). V was trimmed by 6 bases and J by 2 bases, leaving 10 bases between them. The CDR3 contains 13 residues. Germline-derived CDR1 and CDR2 are WNHNN and SYGVQD (reference sequence). The CDR3 spells CASSLRQNYGYTF. DNA of the CDR3: TGCGCCAGCAGCCTAAGACAGAACTATGGCTACACCTTC.

The genes are TRBV6-6 and TRBJ2-3, with D perhaps matching TRBD2 (7 bases). Germline assignment: CDR1 MNHNY and CDR2 SVGAGI (reference sequence). V lost 5 bases, J lost 3 bases, and 15 bases lay in between. The CDR3 loop spans 15 amino acids. CDR3 DNA sequence: TGTGCCAGCAGTGACCCGGGGGGCCCAACAGATACGCAGTATTTT. Amino acid sequence: CASSDPGGPTDTQYF.

The chain recombines TRBV5-1 with TRBJ2-7; D is perhaps TRBD2 (5 bases). Looked up from germline, CDR1 is SGHRS and CDR2 is YFSETQ. The CDR3 covers 13 residues. V lost 4 bases and J lost 6, with 14 bases in between. CDR3 loop: CASSEGPVGEQYF. The CDR3 bases are TGCGCCAGCAGCGAGGGCCCCGTGGGCGAGCAGTACTTC. The variable domain in full, completed from reference TRBV5-1 and TRBJ2-7, reads KAGVTQTPRYLIKTRGQQVTLSCSPISGHRSVSWYQQTPGQGLQFLFEYFSETQRNKGNFPGRFSGRQFSNSRSEMNVSTLELGDSALYLCASSEGPVGEQYFGPGTRLTVT.

The rearrangement links TRBV30 to TRBJ1-6; D call uncertain. The CDR3 consists of 13 residues. V lost 1 base and J lost 9, with 10 bases in between. Germline CDR1 GTSNPN, CDR2 SVGIG (reference sequence). This CDR3 reads CAWSAWAGSPLHF. As DNA, the CDR3 is TGTGCCTGGAGTGCATGGGCGGGTTCACCCCTCCACTTT.

DNA for the CDR3: TGCAGTGCTAGTCAGGTGGATACGCAGTATTTT. Protein sequence: CSASQVDTQYF. The rearrangement links TRBV20-1 to TRBJ2-3; no firm D call. V shed 3 bases and J shed 6 bases, with 7 bases lying between them. The CDR3 length is 11 residues. CDR1 is DFQATT, CDR2 SNEGSKA, per germline (reference sequence).

The V gene is TRBV18, the J gene TRBJ2-3; 13 nucleotides align to TRBD2. The junction had 4 bases not matched to a gene; V was cut back by 6 bases and J by 1 base. The length of the CDR3 is 16 residues. Germline V CDR1 and CDR2: KGHSH, LQKENI. This CDR3 is CASSRTSGGGTDTQYF. CDR3 DNA sequence: TGTGCCAGCTCCAGGACTAGCGGGGGAGGCACAGATACGCAGTATTTT.

The CDR3 DNA reads TGTGCCAGCAGCTTAGCGAGGACAGTATTCGATCCCTACAATGAGCAGTTCTTC. Translating it yields CASSLARTVFDPYNEQFF. The V gene is TRBV7-9, the J gene TRBJ2-1; perhaps TRBD1 as D (6 bases). Germline CDR1 and CDR2: SEHNR and FQNEAQ (reference sequence). CDR3 length: 18 amino acids. Trimming pared 0 bases from V and 2 bases from J, leaving 17 bases between.

About this clone itself: This sample also contains other DNA sequences that code for the same CDR3. This chain connects TRBV5-1 to TRBJ2-2, with a weak D call TRBD1 (6 bases). This CDR3 spans 15 amino acids. V gave up 1 base and J gave up 3 bases, with 10 bases separating them. In germline, CDR1 is SGHRS, CDR2 YFSETQ. CDR3 residues: CASSLRGKDTGELFF. The CDR3 nucleotides read TGCGCCAGCAGCTTGAGGGGGAAGGACACCGGGGAGCTGTTTTTT.

V gene TRBV6-5 combines with J gene TRBJ1-1, with D possibly being TRBD1 (6 bases). This CDR3 comprises 14 residues. The V and J ends lost 4 bases and 0 bases respectively, with 9 bases between them. From germline, CDR1 is MNHEY and CDR2 SVGAGI. CDR3 loop: CASSSGTLNTEAFF. The CDR3 coding sequence is TGTGCCAGCAGTTCCGGGACACTGAACACTGAAGCTTTCTTT.

CDR3 nucleotide sequence: TGTGCCAGCAGCTTGGGTAATCAGCCCCAGCATTTT. Translating it yields CASSLGNQPQHF. V is TRBV5-5 and J is TRBJ1-5; D unclear. Germline CDR1 SGHKS, CDR2 YYEKEE (reference sequence). The germline V and J ends were trimmed by 0 bases and 4 bases, with 2 bases remaining between them. The CDR3 runs 12 residues. Variable domain in full (rest from reference TRBV5-5 and TRBJ1-5): DAGVTQSPTHLIKTRGQQVTLRCSPISGHKSVSWYQQVLGQGPQFIFQYYEKEERGRGNFPDRFSARQFPNYSSELNVNALLLGDSALYLCASSLGNQPQHFGDGTRLSIL.

This clone was seen only once. The chain couples TRBV2 to TRBJ2-2; D uncertain. This CDR3 comprises 15 residues. Trimming stripped 4 bases from V and 4 bases from J, with 13 bases between. Germline CDR1 is SNHLY and CDR2 is FYNNEI. DNA for the CDR3: TGTGCCAGCAGTGGCGCGTCGGTACCCACCGGGGAGCTGTTTTTT. The encoded protein is CASSGASVPTGELFF.

The chain combines TRBV5-1 with TRBJ1-6; the D gene is possibly TRBD1 (5 bases). Trimming removed 1 base from V and 3 bases from J, with 8 bases in between. The germline V gene has CDR1 SGHRS and CDR2 YFSETQ. The CDR3 is made up of 15 amino acids. CDR3 loop: CASSLRGLYNSPLHF. In DNA form, the CDR3 reads TGCGCCAGCAGCTTGAGGGGCCTCTATAATTCACCCCTCCACTTT.

CDR3 protein: CAWGQGVPYEQYF. CDR3 nucleotide sequence: TGTGCCTGGGGCCAGGGAGTTCCCTACGAGCAGTACTTC. The chain has TRBV30 and TRBJ2-7; D possibly uses TRBD1 or TRBD2 (5 bases each). The length of the CDR3 is 13 residues. CDR1 is GTSNPN, CDR2 SVGIG, per germline (reference sequence). Trimming pared 5 bases from V and 2 bases from J, leaving 13 bases between. Full variable domain (outside the CDR3, taken from reference TRBV30 and TRBJ2-7): SQTIHQWPATLVQPVGSPLSLECTVEGTSNPNLYWYRQAAGRGLQLLFYSVGIGQISSEVPQNLSASRPQDRQFILSSKKLLLSDSGFYLCAWGQGVPYEQYFGPGTRLTVT.

This sequence joins TRBV2 and TRBJ2-5; tentative D call: TRBD1 (6 bases). Trimming pared 5 bases from V and 5 bases from J, leaving 12 bases between. This CDR3 is 13 amino acids long. Germline V CDR1 and CDR2: SNHLY, FYNNEI. DNA for the CDR3: TGTGCCAGCAGTTGGGACACCCGTGAGACCCAGTACTTC. This encodes CASSWDTRETQYF.

The count of this clone is one. The chain carries TRBV7-9 and TRBJ1-2; 9 positions match TRBD1. V dropped 5 bases and J dropped 4; count of bases not matched to a gene: 11. CDR1 and CDR2 (germline): SEHNR, FQNEAQ (reference sequence). The CDR3 totals 16 residues. The CDR3: CASSGTGTGQIYGYTF. The CDR3 DNA sequence: TGTGCCAGCAGCGGCACCGGGACAGGGCAAATCTATGGCTACACCTTC. Together with reference TRBV7-9 and TRBJ1-2, the CDR3 gives the full variable domain: DTGVSQNPRHKITKRGQNVTFRCDPISEHNRLYWYRQTLGQGPEFLTYFQNEAQLEKSRLLSDRFSAERPKGSFSTLEIQRTEQGDSAMYLCASSGTGTGQIYGYTFGSGTRLTVV.

This rearrangement joins TRBV28 to TRBJ1-6; 8 bases are shared with TRBD1. V shed 3 bases, J shed 6 bases, and the junction held 1 base outside the gene matches. This CDR3 has 14 residues. Per germline, CDR1 MDHEN and CDR2 SYDVKM. CDR3 sequence reads: CASSLGTGNSPLHF. CDR3 DNA: TGTGCCAGCAGTTTGGGGACAGGTAATTCACCCCTCCACTTT.

Of note for this clone: Within the sample, other DNA sequences also encode this same CDR3. The chain recombines TRBV6-1 with TRBJ2-7, with 9 bases lining up with TRBD1. V was pared by 3 bases and J by 2 bases, with 5 bases of the junction left unmatched. The CDR3 is 15 residues long. Germline CDR1 and CDR2: MNHNS and SASEGT. This CDR3 reads CASSETGTGTYEQYF. The CDR3 DNA sequence: TGTGCCAGCAGTGAGACCGGGACAGGGACCTACGAGCAGTACTTC.

This chain links TRBV27 with TRBJ1-5; 9 bases line up with TRBD1. The V and J ends lost 4 bases and 3 bases, in that order; junction bases with no gene match: 7. The length of the CDR3 is 16 residues. Germline V lookup: CDR1 MNHEY, CDR2 SMNVEV (reference sequence). The CDR3 DNA reads as TGTGCCAGCAGTTCCAAGGACAGGGGCAACAATCAGCCCCAGCATTTT. Translated: CASSSKDRGNNQPQHF.

V is TRBV6-1 and J is TRBJ1-5; D not certain. The germline V gene has CDR1 MNHNS and CDR2 SASEGT. CDR3 length equals 15 residues. V was clipped by 2 bases and J by 3 bases, with 11 bases between them. The CDR3 coding sequence is TGTGCCAGCAGTGAACGCGAGACACCCAATCAGCCCCAGCATTTT. Its protein product is CASSERETPNQPQHF.

This clone was observed a single time. The V call is TRBV5-1, the J call TRBJ2-6, with D uncertain. The germline V and J ends were trimmed by 0 bases and 4 bases, with 8 bases remaining between them. Germline assignment: CDR1 SGHRS and CDR2 YFSETQ. There are 15 residues in the CDR3. Here the CDR3 reads CASSLVPAGANVLTF. The CDR3 DNA reads TGCGCCAGCAGCTTGGTTCCCGCCGGGGCCAACGTCCTGACTTTC.

The chain recombines TRBV5-1 with TRBJ2-3; 12 bases are shared with TRBD2. The junction had 5 bases not matched to a gene; V was cut back by 1 base and J by 5 bases. Germline assignment: CDR1 SGHRS and CDR2 YFSETQ. The CDR3 sequence is 16 residues long. The DNA of the CDR3 is TGCGCCAGCAGCTTGTCTAGCGGGGGGGCTGAAGATACGCAGTATTTT. This encodes CASSLSSGGAEDTQYF.

The chain uses TRBV12-5 and TRBJ2-7, with D unclear. Germline CDR1 and CDR2: LGHNT and FRNRAP. The CDR3 covers 16 residues. Trimming shortened V by 0 bases and J by 3 bases, and 15 bases separated the two germline ends. In DNA form, the CDR3 reads TGTGCTAGTGGTTTGGTAATTCGGAGATATGACTACGAGCAGTACTTC. The encoded protein is CASGLVIRRYDYEQYF.

The chain is built from TRBV5-6 and TRBJ1-2, with 10 nucleotides matching TRBD1. The CDR3 sequence is 16 residues long. V shed 3 bases, J shed 1 base, and the junction held 6 bases outside the gene matches. Germline V gene data show CDR1 as SGHDT and CDR2 as YYEEEE. The chain's CDR3 is CASSWDRGPFNYGYTF. In DNA, the CDR3 is TGTGCCAGCAGCTGGGACAGGGGCCCCTTTAACTATGGCTACACCTTC.